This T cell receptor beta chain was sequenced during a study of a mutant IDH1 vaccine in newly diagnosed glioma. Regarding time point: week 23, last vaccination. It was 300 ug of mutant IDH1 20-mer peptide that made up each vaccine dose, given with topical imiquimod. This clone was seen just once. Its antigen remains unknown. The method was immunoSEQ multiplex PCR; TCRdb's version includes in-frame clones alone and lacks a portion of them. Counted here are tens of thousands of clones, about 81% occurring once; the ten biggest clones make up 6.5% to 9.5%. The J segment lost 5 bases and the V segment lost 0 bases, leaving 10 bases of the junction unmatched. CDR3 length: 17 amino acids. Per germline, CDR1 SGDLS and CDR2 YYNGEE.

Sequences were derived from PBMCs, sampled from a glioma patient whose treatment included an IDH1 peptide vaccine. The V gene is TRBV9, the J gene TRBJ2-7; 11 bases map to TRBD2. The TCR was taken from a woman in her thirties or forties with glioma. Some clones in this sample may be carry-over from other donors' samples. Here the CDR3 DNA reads TGTGCCAGCAGCGTAGTCTTGACTAGCGGGGACGGAGACGAGCAGTACTTC. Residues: CASSVVLTSGDGDEQYF.